This T cell receptor (beta chain) was sequenced for a study of neoadjuvant nivolumab and ipilimumab in lung cancer (dated by TCRdb to the early 2020s). Regarding the complete study: Nivolumab was given at 3 mg/kg intravenously on days 1, 15 and 29, and the combination arm added ipilimumab 1 mg/kg on day 1 only. For each study arm, the primary endpoint of the trial was the rate of major pathologic response (MPR) in the intention-to-treat population. Matched pretherapy and resected tumor pairs were analyzed for seven patients: four treated with nivolumab and three with nivolumab plus ipilimumab. TCR repertoires in pretherapy (baseline) peripheral blood were compared with TCR repertoires in tumors resected at surgery after neoadjuvant immune checkpoint blockade. The trial treated 40 to 45 patients with operable NSCLC: some 23 were randomized to nivolumab monotherapy and around 21 to nivolumab plus ipilimumab.

The germline V gene yields MNHNS for CDR1 and SASEGT for CDR2. Trimming at the junction amounts to 3 bases on V and 14 bases on J, and the germline ends lie 10 bases apart. The CDR3 contains 10 residues, cysteine and phenylalanine counted. Left in the record is the CDR3 DNA by itself, 30 bases read in frame from the first base. Notes on this clone: Its antigen target is currently unknown. Per-base quality was not reported, and no clone a single base away is much larger than it.

Libraries were constructed by the immunoSEQ multiplex PCR assay. Turning to the authors' computational methods: Repertoires were summarized by richness and clonality, and significantly expanded and contracted clones were identified between pre- and post-therapy samples. TCRdb limited this immuneACCESS table to in-frame rearrangements with V and J called. A share of clones is missing; checked studies link under half to unresolved V genes, and the rest is unexplained. D and trimming come from the DNA, and the V and J calls and clone size come from that table. This sample holds approximately 30,000 clones; 82% were observed only once. About 8.6% of the sample rests with the top ten. The study at large found these results: TCR richness in pretherapy blood showed a positive correlation with richness in tumors resected after neoadjuvant therapy (Spearman R of about 0.82). No significant correlation was found between TCR clonality and pathologic tumor regression, and only one major-pathologic-response sample was available for the clonality analysis. Resected tumors had greater TCR richness and clonality than tumor-adjacent uninvolved lung, and increases were observed in more dual-therapy-treated tumors. Tumor T-cell richness and clonality rose from pretherapy to surgery in three of three dual-therapy tumors but in only two of four nivolumab-treated tumors. TCR sequencing was performed in a small number of samples.

According to the study, the label for this sample's time point signals: at surgical resection after neoadjuvant nivolumab +/- ipilimumab. The samples were obtained from NEOSTAR, a phase 2 randomized trial that tested neoadjuvant nivolumab or nivolumab plus ipilimumab, followed by surgery, in operable NSCLC. This sequence originates from an adult with non-small cell lung cancer. The starting material was tumor tissue, obtained after neoadjuvant nivolumab, alone or with ipilimumab, at or shortly before surgery. The chain is made from TRBV6-1 and TRBJ1-1; the D gene assignment is ambiguous. The CDR3 protein sequence reads: CASSEFKHFF. The DNA sequence reads TGTGCCAGCAGTGAGTTCAAGCACTTCTTT.